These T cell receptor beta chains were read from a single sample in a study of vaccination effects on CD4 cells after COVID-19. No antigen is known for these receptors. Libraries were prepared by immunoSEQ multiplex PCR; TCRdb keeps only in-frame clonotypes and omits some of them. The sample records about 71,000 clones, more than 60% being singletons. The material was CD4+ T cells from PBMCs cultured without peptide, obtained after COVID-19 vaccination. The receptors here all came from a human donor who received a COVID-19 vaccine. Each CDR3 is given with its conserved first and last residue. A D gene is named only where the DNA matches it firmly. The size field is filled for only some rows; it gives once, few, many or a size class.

CDR3: CASSPGRSRETQYF
DNA: TGCGCCAGCAGCCCAGGCAGGTCACGGGAGACCCAGTACTTC
D: -
V: TRBV5-1
J: TRBJ2-5
size: few
length: 14

CDR3: CAWRGAGTGERAFF
DNA: TGTGCCTGGAGGGGGGCCGGGACAGGGGAAAGAGCTTTCTTT
D: TRBD1
V: TRBV30
J: TRBJ1-1
size: -
length: 14

CDR3: CASSRLLGPLVAYGYTF
DNA: TGTGCCAGCAGCCGATTGCTTGGCCCTCTCGTGGCCTATGGCTACACCTTC
D: -
V: TRBV27
J: TRBJ1-2
size: -
length: 17

CDR3: CSVEETGTSYGYTF
DNA: TGCAGCGTTGAAGAGACAGGGACTTCCTATGGCTACACCTTC
D: TRBD1
V: TRBV29-1
J: TRBJ1-2
size: -
length: 14

CDR3: CARDKLNQPQHF
DNA: TGTGCCAGGGACAAATTAAATCAGCCCCAGCATTTT
D: -
V: TRBV2
J: TRBJ1-5
size: -
length: 12

CDR3: CASGLGQPTDTQYF
DNA: TGTGCTAGTGGTTTGGGACAGCCCACAGATACGCAGTATTTT
D: -
V: TRBV12-5
J: TRBJ2-3
size: -
length: 14

CDR3: CATSVYRTGGDETQYF
DNA: TGTGCCACCAGTGTCTACCGGACAGGGGGCGACGAGACCCAGTACTTC
D: TRBD1
V: TRBV24-1
J: TRBJ2-5
size: -
length: 16

CDR3: CASSTHYLQGAGETQYF
DNA: TGTGCCAGCAGCACCCACTATCTACAGGGGGCCGGGGAGACCCAGTACTTC
D: TRBD1
V: TRBV9
J: TRBJ2-5
size: -
length: 17

CDR3: CASSLTRTGYGYTF
DNA: TGTGCCAGCAGCTTAACCAGGACGGGCTATGGCTACACCTTC
D: -
V: TRBV7-3
J: TRBJ1-2
size: -
length: 14

CDR3: CASSSEWGETQYF
DNA: TGTGCCAGCAGTTCAGAATGGGGAGAGACCCAGTACTTC
D: -
V: TRBV27
J: TRBJ2-5
size: -
length: 13

CDR3: CSVDRDTANYGYTF
DNA: TGCAGCGTTGACAGGGACACCGCTAACTATGGCTACACCTTC
D: -
V: TRBV29-1
J: TRBJ1-2
size: few
length: 14

CDR3: CASSLDYLTGGIQYF
DNA: TGTGCCAGCAGCTTAGACTACCTAACAGGGGGCATTCAGTACTTC
D: TRBD1
V: TRBV11-2
J: TRBJ2-4
size: once
length: 15

CDR3: CASSLETVYGYTF
DNA: TGTGCCAGCAGCTTAGAGACCGTCTATGGCTACACCTTC
D: -
V: TRBV11-3
J: TRBJ1-2
size: -
length: 13

CDR3: CASTEQRNTIYF
DNA: TGTGCCAGCACCGAGCAGCGAAACACCATATATTTT
D: -
V: TRBV12-3/TRBV12-4
J: TRBJ1-3
size: -
length: 12

CDR3: CATQGGPLETQYF
DNA: TGTGCCACCCAGGGTGGCCCCTTAGAGACCCAGTACTTC
D: -
V: TRBV10-3
J: TRBJ2-5
size: -
length: 13

CDR3: CASRMGGAGTNEQFF
DNA: TGTGCCAGCAGGATGGGGGGGGCCGGTACTAATGAGCAGTTCTTC
D: -
V: TRBV6-6
J: TRBJ2-1
size: few
length: 15

CDR3: CASSLDAEETQYF
DNA: TGCGCCAGCAGCTTGGACGCGGAAGAGACCCAGTACTTC
D: -
V: TRBV5-1
J: TRBJ2-5
size: -
length: 13

CDR3: CASSEWGFGTDTQYF
DNA: TGTGCCAGCAGTGAATGGGGGTTTGGCACAGATACGCAGTATTTT
D: -
V: TRBV2
J: TRBJ2-3
size: -
length: 15

CDR3: CASNIHGGRTDTQYF
DNA: TGTGCCAGCAATATACACGGGGGGCGCACAGATACGCAGTATTTT
D: -
V: TRBV6-5
J: TRBJ2-3
size: -
length: 15

CDR3: CASCTGGAGELFF
DNA: TGTGCCAGCTGTACAGGGGGTGCTGGGGAGCTGTTTTTT
D: TRBD1
V: TRBV6-6
J: TRBJ2-2
size: -
length: 13

CDR3: CASTLSGGASNEQFF
DNA: TGTGCCAGTACCCTTAGCGGGGGGGCTAGCAATGAGCAGTTCTTC
D: TRBD2
V: TRBV19
J: TRBJ2-1
size: -
length: 15

CDR3: CASSWPHNEKLFF
DNA: TGTGCCAGCAGCTGGCCTCATAATGAAAAACTGTTTTTT
D: -
V: TRBV7-9
J: TRBJ1-4
size: -
length: 13

CDR3: CASSSPGGSTEAFF
DNA: TGTGCCAGCAGTAGCCCGGGGGGGAGTACTGAAGCTTTCTTT
D: -
V: TRBV6-5
J: TRBJ1-1
size: -
length: 14

CDR3: CASSLLGGESGNTIYF
DNA: TGTGCCAGCTCCCTGCTGGGGGGAGAAAGTGGAAACACCATATATTTT
D: -
V: TRBV18
J: TRBJ1-3
size: -
length: 16

CDR3: CTSSYRTGEVRNTIYF
DNA: TGCACCAGCAGCTATAGAACAGGGGAGGTAAGAAACACCATATATTTT
D: -
V: TRBV1
J: TRBJ1-3
size: -
length: 16

CDR3: CASRGFRDKSNQPQHF
DNA: TGTGCCAGTAGGGGTTTCCGGGACAAGAGCAATCAGCCCCAGCATTTT
D: -
V: TRBV19
J: TRBJ1-5
size: -
length: 16

CDR3: CASRGHPQGETQYF
DNA: TGTGCCAGCAGGGGACACCCCCAAGGGGAGACCCAGTACTTC
D: -
V: TRBV5-6
J: TRBJ2-5
size: -
length: 14

CDR3: CASGLVIYQGLAEDSYNEQFF
DNA: TGTGCTAGTGGTTTGGTAATTTACCAAGGGCTAGCCGAAGACTCCTACAATGAGCAGTTCTTC
D: -
V: TRBV12-5
J: TRBJ2-1
size: -
length: 21

CDR3: CAISESTGGPNQPQHF
DNA: TGTGCCATCAGTGAGTCGACGGGAGGCCCTAATCAGCCCCAGCATTTT
D: -
V: TRBV10-3
J: TRBJ1-5
size: few
length: 16

CDR3: CASSTGGEFGGYTF
DNA: TGTGCCAGCAGCACCGGGGGGGAGTTTGGTGGCTACACCTTC
D: -
V: TRBV28
J: TRBJ1-2
size: -
length: 14

CDR3: CASSLLQSQETQYF
DNA: TGTGCCAGCAGCTTGCTGCAGAGTCAAGAGACCCAGTACTTC
D: -
V: TRBV5-5
J: TRBJ2-5
size: -
length: 14

CDR3: CASSLGLQGIYGYTF
DNA: TGTGCCAGCAGCTTAGGGCTTCAGGGAATATATGGCTACACCTTC
D: -
V: TRBV7-2
J: TRBJ1-2
size: -
length: 15

CDR3: CASSHVSGGETQYF
DNA: TGCGCCAGCAGCCACGTTAGCGGGGGCGAGACCCAGTACTTC
D: TRBD2
V: TRBV5-1
J: TRBJ2-5
size: -
length: 14

CDR3: CASSFGPTELFF
DNA: TGTGCCAGCAGTTTTGGGCCAACCGAGCTGTTTTTT
D: -
V: TRBV12-3/TRBV12-4
J: TRBJ2-2
size: -
length: 12

CDR3: CAISESGNTGELFF
DNA: TGTGCCATCAGTGAGTCAGGCAACACCGGGGAGCTGTTTTTT
D: -
V: TRBV10-3
J: TRBJ2-2
size: few
length: 14

CDR3: CASSKVLQGRSNQPQHF
DNA: TGTGCCAGCAGCAAAGTATTGCAGGGAAGAAGCAATCAGCCCCAGCATTTT
D: -
V: TRBV21-1
J: TRBJ1-5
size: -
length: 17

CDR3: CASRLAIDRVFPPSQNEKLFF
DNA: TGTGCAAGTCGCTTAGCGATCGACAGGGTGTTTCCCCCAAGCCAGAATGAAAAACTGTTTTTT
D: -
V: TRBV12-2
J: TRBJ1-4
size: -
length: 21

CDR3: CASSLEENYGYTF
DNA: TGTGCCAGCAGTTTAGAGGAGAACTATGGCTACACCTTC
D: -
V: TRBV28
J: TRBJ1-2
size: -
length: 13

CDR3: CASSLEVNTEAFF
DNA: TGCGCCAGCAGCTTAGAGGTGAACACTGAAGCTTTCTTT
D: -
V: TRBV5-1
J: TRBJ1-1
size: -
length: 13

CDR3: CASSIAPQGSNEKLFF
DNA: TGTGCCAGTAGTATAGCCCCCCAAGGTTCTAATGAAAAACTGTTTTTT
D: -
V: TRBV19
J: TRBJ1-4
size: few
length: 16

CDR3: CATRTQQNTGELFF
DNA: TGTGCCACCCGTACCCAGCAGAACACCGGGGAGCTGTTTTTT
D: -
V: TRBV5-4
J: TRBJ2-2
size: -
length: 14

CDR3: CASSRSGTDEKLFF
DNA: TGCGCCAGCAGCCGTTCCGGGACAGACGAAAAACTGTTTTTT
D: TRBD1
V: TRBV5-1
J: TRBJ1-4
size: -
length: 14

CDR3: CASSQDRSGFQPQETQYF
DNA: TGTGCCAGCAGCCAAGACCGTAGCGGGTTCCAGCCTCAAGAGACCCAGTACTTC
D: TRBD2
V: TRBV3-1/TRBV3-2
J: TRBJ2-5
size: -
length: 18

CDR3: CASSLDHRSNSPLHF
DNA: TGTGCCAGCAGCTTAGATCACCGTTCTAATTCACCCCTCCACTTT
D: -
V: TRBV7-2
J: TRBJ1-6
size: -
length: 15

CDR3: CASSRLTNTEAFF
DNA: TGTGCCAGCAGTAGACTTACGAACACTGAAGCTTTCTTT
D: -
V: TRBV6-6
J: TRBJ1-1
size: -
length: 13

CDR3: CASSEASGKGTDTQYF
DNA: TGTGCCAGCAGCGAAGCTAGCGGGAAGGGCACAGATACGCAGTATTTT
D: TRBD2
V: TRBV6-1
J: TRBJ2-3
size: once
length: 16

CDR3: CSVASGGANTGELFF
DNA: TGCAGCGTCGCTAGCGGGGGGGCGAACACCGGGGAGCTGTTTTTT
D: TRBD2
V: TRBV29-1
J: TRBJ2-2
size: -
length: 15

CDR3: CASSPTGAEGYTF
DNA: TGTGCCAGCTCACCGACAGGGGCGGAGGGCTACACCTTC
D: TRBD1
V: TRBV18
J: TRBJ1-2
size: -
length: 13

CDR3: CSAETTASTDTQYF
DNA: TGCAGCGCTGAGACGACGGCTAGCACAGATACGCAGTATTTT
D: -
V: TRBV29-1
J: TRBJ2-3
size: -
length: 14

CDR3: CASSLRQGMGAFF
DNA: TGTGCCAGCAGCCTCAGACAGGGAATGGGAGCTTTCTTT
D: TRBD1
V: TRBV7-2
J: TRBJ1-1
size: -
length: 13

CDR3: CAWTSGGPGELFF
DNA: TGTGCCTGGACTAGCGGGGGGCCAGGGGAGCTGTTTTTT
D: TRBD2
V: TRBV30
J: TRBJ2-2
size: few
length: 13

CDR3: CASSLSQGRANYGYTF
DNA: TGTGCCAGTAGCTTATCACAGGGAAGAGCTAACTATGGCTACACCTTC
D: -
V: TRBV19
J: TRBJ1-2
size: -
length: 16

CDR3: CASSPERVYNEQFF
DNA: TGTGCCAGCTCACCAGAGCGAGTCTACAATGAGCAGTTCTTC
D: -
V: TRBV18
J: TRBJ2-1
size: -
length: 14

CDR3: CASAMGNTIYF
DNA: TGTGCCAGCGCCATGGGAAACACCATATATTTT
D: -
V: TRBV28
J: TRBJ1-3
size: -
length: 11

CDR3: CASSQDIFGQNYGYTF
DNA: TGCGCCAGCAGCCAAGATATTTTTGGGCAGAACTATGGCTACACCTTC
D: -
V: TRBV4-1
J: TRBJ1-2
size: -
length: 16